One and the same sample provided the 27 T cell receptor beta chains below, sequenced in a study of cytomegalovirus exposure and HLA in healthy donors. The PCR used 60 Vbeta and 13 Jbeta primers. Only in-frame clones appear in the TCRdb table, and some are missing; sequencing was by immunoSEQ multiplex PCR. The sample includes roughly 100,000 clones, roughly three quarters of them seen just once. Material: PBMCs. The source is a male donor in good health and CMV-seropositive.

J is TRBJ1-1 and V is TRBV6-5; weak D call: TRBD1 (6 bases). Germline lookup yields CDR1 MNHEY and CDR2 SVGAGI. The V gene lost 2 bases and the J gene lost 0 bases, with 10 bases spanning the gap. This CDR3 is 15 amino acids long. The CDR3 nucleotides read TGTGCCAGCAGTTACACCTCAGGGGTGAACACTGAAGCTTTCTTT. It codes for CASSYTSGVNTEAFF.

The chain combines TRBV4-1 with TRBJ1-2; 7 bases fit TRBD1. CDR1 MGHRA and CDR2 YSYEKL come from the germline V gene. The ends lost 4 bases at V and 3 bases at J; junction bases unmatched: 8. This CDR3 is built from 15 residues. CDR3 sequence reads: CASSPGTAKYYGYTF. In nucleotides, the CDR3 is TGCGCCAGCAGCCCAGGGACAGCTAAGTACTATGGCTACACCTTC.

The sample holds a few counts of this clone. V usage is TRBV6-5 and J usage is TRBJ2-2; D remains ambiguous. V was clipped by 6 bases and J by 4 bases, with 9 bases between them. The CDR3 extends over 13 amino acids. Germline CDR1 reads MNHEY; CDR2 reads SVGAGI. In DNA, the CDR3 is TGTGCCAGCAGACCACCTACCACCGGGGAGCTGTTTTTT. Translated, it gives CASRPPTTGELFF.

The rearrangement joins TRBV5-1 to TRBJ2-1; D is uncertain. The CDR3 extends over 14 amino acids. V lost 4 bases to trimming and J lost 2 bases, with 10 bases between them. The V gene's germline CDR1 is SGHRS and CDR2 YFSETQ. CDR3 protein: CASSAAHPYNEQFF. CDR3 sequence (DNA): TGCGCCAGCAGCGCGGCCCACCCCTACAATGAGCAGTTCTTC.

The V call is TRBV6-5, the J call TRBJ2-4, with TRBD1 as a possible D gene (5 bases). CDR3 length equals 14 residues. Germline assignment: CDR1 MNHEY and CDR2 SVGAGI. The ends were cut back, 6 bases at V and 0 bases at J, with 9 bases in the middle. The CDR3 nucleotides read TGTGCCAGCAGCCCAGGGTTAGCCAAAAACATTCAGTACTTC. It yields the protein CASSPGLAKNIQYF.

As concerns this clone: Sequence at one end of the junction differs from germline and may be a read error. The rearrangement joins TRBV28 to TRBJ2-7; D perhaps matches TRBD1 (5 bases). Germline V gives CDR1 MDHEN, CDR2 SYDVKM. CDR3 length equals 13 residues. The CDR3 sequence is CASSPPRVQPLFF. In DNA form, the CDR3 reads TGTGCCAGCAGCCCCCCCAGGGTCCAACCCCTTTTCTTC. Using reference TRBV28 and TRBJ2-7 for the parts outside the CDR3, the full variable domain is DVKVTQSSRYLVKRTGEKVFLECVQDMDHENMFWYRQDPGLGLRLIYFSYDVKMKEKGDIPEGYSVSREKKERFSLILESASTNQTSMYLCASSPPRVQPLFFGPGTRLTVT.

The rearrangement links TRBV5-5 to TRBJ2-7; TRBD1 might be the D (5 bases). Germline-derived CDR1 and CDR2 are SGHKS and YYEKEE (reference sequence). Trimming removed 4 bases at V and 6 bases at J, with 14 bases between. This CDR3 comprises 13 residues. CDR3 amino acids: CASSLLWGGEQYF. DNA of the CDR3: TGTGCCAGCAGCCTTCTGTGGGGCGGCGAGCAGTACTTC.

The rearrangement links TRBV4-2 to TRBJ1-5; D is unresolved. Trimming cost V 0 bases and J 9 bases, with 9 bases left between them. CDR1 and CDR2 (germline): LGHNA, YNFKEQ. The CDR3 contains 13 residues. CDR3 in DNA: TGTGCCAGCAGCCAAGACCTTGGGAGGCCCCAGCATTTT. Translating it yields CASSQDLGRPQHF.

This chain connects TRBV9 to TRBJ2-3; D remains ambiguous. Germline V gene data show CDR1 as SGDLS and CDR2 as YYNGEE. CDR3 length: 12 residues. V lost 3 bases, J lost 6 bases, and 8 bases lay in between. The CDR3 bases are TGTGCCAGCAGCGGATACGAGGATACGCAGTATTTT. Encoded protein: CASSGYEDTQYF.

The V and J genes are TRBV30 and TRBJ2-7, with D maybe TRBD1 (5 bases). The CDR3 is 13 amino acids. Deletions cut 0 bases from V and 3 bases from J, with 9 bases between. The germline CDR1 and CDR2 sequences are GTSNPN and SVGIG (reference sequence). CDR3 DNA: TGTGCCTGGAGTGTAGGGGCCGTCTACGAGCAGTACTTC. This sequence encodes CAWSVGAVYEQYF.

The V gene is TRBV28, the J gene TRBJ1-2; the D is unclear. The CDR3 is 13 residues long. V lost 4 bases to trimming and J lost 1 base, with 7 bases between them. From germline, CDR1 is MDHEN and CDR2 SYDVKM. CDR3 sequence: CASSSSVNYGYTF. In DNA form, the CDR3 reads TGTGCCAGCAGTTCTTCAGTTAACTATGGCTACACCTTC.

This chain joins TRBV6-6 and TRBJ2-2; 7 bases are shared with TRBD2. V was clipped by 2 bases and J by 3 bases; unmatched bases: 3. Germline CDR1 is MNHNY and CDR2 is SVGAGI (reference sequence). This CDR3 contains 15 residues. The CDR3: CASSYSGIYTGELFF. The CDR3, as DNA: TGTGCCAGCAGTTACAGCGGGATATACACCGGGGAGCTGTTTTTT.

The genes are TRBV11-2 and TRBJ2-7; D remains unclear. CDR3 length equals 15 residues. Trimming took 0 bases from V and 0 from J, leaving 9 bases between them. The germline V gene has CDR1 SGHAT and CDR2 FQNNGV. The CDR3 region is CASSLEPGSSYEQYF. The DNA for the CDR3 is TGTGCCAGCAGCTTAGAGCCAGGCTCCTCCTACGAGCAGTACTTC. Drawing the rest from reference TRBV11-2 and TRBJ2-7, the complete variable domain is EAGVAQSPRYKIIEKRQSVAFWCNPISGHATLYWYQQILGQGPKLLIQFQNNGVVDDSQLPKDRFSAERLKGVDSTLKIQPAKLEDSAVYLCASSLEPGSSYEQYFGPGTRLTVT.

The chain combines TRBV7-6 with TRBJ2-1; the match to TRBD2 covers 12 bases. CDR1 and CDR2 (germline): SGHVS, FNYEAQ. Losses at the gene ends were 5 bases for V and 2 bases for J; bases not matched to a gene: 7. The CDR3 is 17 amino acids. CDR3: CASSPGLAGNTYNEQFF. DNA of the CDR3: TGTGCCAGCAGCCCAGGACTAGCGGGGAACACCTACAATGAGCAGTTCTTC.

On this clone itself: One end of the junction is discordant with germline, which a read error may explain. V is TRBV7-7 and J is TRBJ1-4; 9 nucleotides align to TRBD1. The CDR3 spans 14 residues. Germline-derived CDR1 and CDR2 are SSHAT and FNYEAQ (reference sequence). DNA of the CDR3: TGTGCTAGCAGCTTGGACAGGGGAAATGAAAAACTGTTTTTT. Amino acids: CASSLDRGNEKLFF. The variable domain in full, with the rest retrieved from reference TRBV7-7 and TRBJ1-4, is GAGVSQSPRYKVTKRGQDVTLRCDPISSHATLYWYQQALGQGPEFLTYFNYEAQPDKSGLPSDRFSAERPEGSISTLTIQRTEQRDSAMYRCASSLDRGNEKLFFGSGTQLSVL.

This chain links TRBV19 with TRBJ1-2, with 7 bases that match TRBD1. V was pared by 5 bases and J by 7 bases, with 10 bases of the junction left unmatched. Germline lookup yields CDR1 LNHDA and CDR2 SQIVND (reference sequence). The CDR3 covers 14 residues. The CDR3 protein is CASSVSRGAGGYTF. The CDR3 coding sequence is TGTGCCAGTAGTGTCTCCAGGGGGGCTGGTGGCTACACCTTC. Supplemented by reference TRBV19 and TRBJ1-2, the full variable domain reads DGGITQSPKYLFRKEGQNVTLSCEQNLNHDAMYWYRQDPGQGLRLIYYSQIVNDFQKGDIAEGYSVSREKKESFPLTVTSAQKNPTAFYLCASSVSRGAGGYTFGSGTRLTVV.

The rearrangement joins TRBV5-8 to TRBJ1-5; 8 nucleotides align to TRBD1. Unmatched junction bases numbered 7, after V lost 5 bases and J lost 6 bases. Germline loops: CDR1 SGHTS, CDR2 YDEGEE. This CDR3 region has 14 residues. CDR3 sequence (DNA): TGTGCCAGCAGATGGACAGGGTTTAGTCAGCCCCAGCATTTT. Its translation is CASRWTGFSQPQHF.

The chain links TRBV5-1 to TRBJ2-7, with TRBD1 as a possible D gene (6 bases). Trimming took off 0 bases at V and 1 base at J, with 11 bases between the two ends. The CDR3 totals 15 residues. Germline CDR1 and CDR2: SGHRS and YFSETQ. CDR3 amino acids: CASSLVGGQSYEQYF. The CDR3 DNA is TGCGCCAGCAGCTTGGTAGGGGGACAATCCTACGAGCAGTACTTC.

This sequence joins TRBV6-1 and TRBJ2-7, with D hard to call. CDR3 size: 11 residues. V was shortened by 2 bases and J by 4 bases, with 3 bases between the two germline ends. Looked up from germline, CDR1 is MNHNS and CDR2 is SASEGT. CDR3: CASSERYEQYF. The CDR3 DNA sequence: TGTGCCAGCAGTGAACGGTACGAGCAGTACTTC.

This clone was detected only a few times. The rearrangement uses TRBV5-1 and TRBJ1-3, with D perhaps matching TRBD1 (6 bases). Between the trimmed V and J ends, which lost 4 bases and 0 bases, there was a span of 14 bases. CDR1 SGHRS and CDR2 YFSETQ come from the germline V gene. This CDR3 comprises 16 residues. The CDR3 DNA reads TGCGCCAGCAGCCAGGAAGGGGGACACTCTGGAAACACCATATATTTT. Translation gives CASSQEGGHSGNTIYF.

This clone was observed a handful of times. The V gene is TRBV6-5, the J gene TRBJ2-3; TRBD2 matches 10 bases. J gave up 6 bases and V 5 bases, and 8 bases lay outside the gene matches. The CDR3 totals 15 residues. CDR1 is MNHEY and CDR2 is SVGAGI in the germline V gene. DNA for the CDR3: TGTGCCAGCAGTAACTTAGCGGGAGGTATCGATACGCAGTATTTT. This gives the protein CASSNLAGGIDTQYF.

The V gene is TRBV7-9, the J gene TRBJ2-5, with 13 nucleotides matching TRBD2. Unmatched junction bases numbered 2, after V lost 4 bases and J lost 0 bases. The V gene's germline CDR1 is SEHNR and CDR2 FQNEAQ (reference sequence). The CDR3 runs 16 residues. CDR3 in amino acids: CASSSGLAGNQETQYF. The CDR3 DNA is TGTGCCAGCAGCTCGGGACTAGCGGGGAACCAAGAGACCCAGTACTTC.

V gene TRBV11-2 combines with J gene TRBJ2-7; D unresolved. Per germline, CDR1 SGHAT and CDR2 FQNNGV. The CDR3 has 11 residues. Deletions cut 5 bases from V and 3 bases from J, with 5 bases between. The CDR3 reads CASSIYYEQYF. The CDR3 DNA is TGTGCCAGCAGCATTTACTACGAGCAGTACTTC. Full variable domain (rest looked up from reference TRBV11-2 and TRBJ2-7): EAGVAQSPRYKIIEKRQSVAFWCNPISGHATLYWYQQILGQGPKLLIQFQNNGVVDDSQLPKDRFSAERLKGVDSTLKIQPAKLEDSAVYLCASSIYYEQYFGPGTRLTVT.

This clone has only a few counts. The rearrangement links TRBV7-9 to TRBJ1-2; D is unresolved. V was pared by 1 base and J by 0 bases, with 15 bases between. The CDR3 consists of 17 residues. Looked up from germline, CDR1 is SEHNR and CDR2 is FQNEAQ (reference sequence). The chain's CDR3 is CASSLVRSAVANYGYTF. The CDR3 DNA is TGTGCCAGCAGCTTAGTGAGATCGGCGGTAGCTAACTATGGCTACACCTTC.

This sequence joins TRBV5-4 and TRBJ2-3, with 7 bases fitting TRBD2. This CDR3 is 16 amino acids long. Germline CDR1 SGHNT, CDR2 YYREEE (reference sequence). Losses at the gene ends were 0 bases for V and 1 base for J; bases not matched to a gene: 5. This CDR3 reads CASSLVASGRTDTQYF. CDR3 in DNA: TGTGCCAGCAGCTTGGTGGCTAGCGGCCGCACAGATACGCAGTATTTT.

The CDR3 protein is CASRPLGADPGYTF. The CDR3 DNA reads TGTGCCAGCAGGCCCCTTGGAGCCGACCCTGGCTACACCTTC. This chain uses TRBV6-5 with TRBJ1-2; no clear D. Germline values: CDR1 MNHEY, CDR2 SVGAGI. The germline V and J ends were trimmed by 6 bases and 7 bases, with 18 bases remaining between them. This CDR3 spans 14 amino acids.

This clone was seen only a few times. This chain uses TRBV19 with TRBJ2-1; TRBD1 agrees at 9 bases. V lost 4 bases, J lost 8 bases, and 15 bases stayed unmatched. Germline CDR1 is LNHDA and CDR2 is SQIVND (reference sequence). The CDR3 is 17 residues long. The CDR3 sequence: CASSRTGGRGWGDEQFF. Here the CDR3 DNA reads TGTGCCAGTAGTAGAACAGGGGGCCGGGGTTGGGGGGATGAGCAGTTCTTC.